The entry below describes one TCR beta chain. The data were produced by immunoSEQ multiplex PCR, yet TCRdb's version contains in-frame clones alone and is incomplete. Of around 2.1 million clones in the sample, just over 90% were seen once. This CDR3 is 15 amino acids long. Trimming took off 2 bases at V and 4 bases at J, with 14 bases between the two ends. Looked up from germline, CDR1 is MNHEY and CDR2 is SVGAGI. The sample comes from a study of shared clonotypes between healthy human individuals. Naive CD8 cells comprised CD45RO-negative, CCR7-positively selected cells, excluding terminally differentiated effector memory CD45RA+ cells.

The sequenced sample was naive CD8+ T cells from PBMCs. The chain joins TRBV6-5 to TRBJ2-5, with D perhaps matching TRBD1 or TRBD2 (6 bases each). The sequence came from a man aged 18 to 35 in good health. Some clones in this sample may be carry-over from other donors' samples. The CDR3 sequence is CASSYQGRRRETQYF. The CDR3 DNA follows: TGTGCCAGCAGTTACCAGGGGAGGAGACGAGAGACCCAGTACTTC.